These 29 T cell receptor beta chains were all obtained from the same sample, sequenced in a study of blood T cell repertoires in COVID-19. This table comes from immunoSEQ multiplex PCR, and its TCRdb copy is limited to in-frame clones, with some not included. The data show a few hundred thousand clones, with roughly 90% seen just once and nearly 6.5% held by the top ten. Sequenced: peripheral blood. These receptors came from a man aged 18 to 29 who had recovered from COVID-19.

The genes are TRBV5-4 and TRBJ2-1; perhaps TRBD2 as D (5 bases). The CDR3 spans 14 residues. Germline CDR1 SGHNT, CDR2 YYREEE (reference sequence). The V and J ends lost 3 bases and 5 bases respectively, with 12 bases between them. The CDR3 DNA sequence: TGTGCCAGCAGCTCGCCCCGGGGAGACAATGAGCAGTTCTTC. This sequence encodes CASSSPRGDNEQFF.

The genes are TRBV6-2 or TRBV6-3 and TRBJ2-2; D may be TRBD1 (6 bases). Trimming took 2 bases from V and 4 from J, leaving 29 bases between them. CDR1 is MNHEY, CDR2 SVGEGT, per germline. The CDR3 sequence is 21 residues long. The CDR3 protein is CASSYRPNRVYTERGTGELFF. In DNA, the CDR3 is TGTGCCAGCAGTTACCGTCCGAACAGGGTATACACCGAACGGGGCACCGGGGAGCTGTTTTTT.

This clone was picked up one time. This chain uses TRBV20-1 with TRBJ1-1, with TRBD1 as a possible D gene (5 bases). V gave up 3 bases and J gave up 11 bases, with 13 bases separating them. The CDR3 spans 11 residues. Germline V gene data show CDR1 as DFQATT and CDR2 as SNEGSKA (reference sequence). Here the CDR3 reads CSASDGAEAFF. The CDR3 DNA sequence: TGCAGTGCTAGTGATGGGGCGGAGGCTTTCTTT.

The chain combines TRBV5-6 with TRBJ2-1; possible D gene TRBD1, 5 bases. The V gene's germline CDR1 is SGHDT and CDR2 YYEEEE. This CDR3 region has 15 residues. The ends were cut back, 1 base at V and 0 bases at J, with 8 bases in the middle. The CDR3 nucleotides read TGTGCCAGCAGCTTGATCAGGGACTCCTACAATGAGCAGTTCTTC. This encodes CASSLIRDSYNEQFF.

The chain joins TRBV19 to TRBJ2-7; 11 nucleotides agree with TRBD1. The CDR3 spans 14 residues. The germline V gene encodes CDR1 LNHDA and CDR2 SQIVND (reference sequence). Trimming at V came to 4 bases and at J to 4 bases, leaving 3 bases not matched to a gene. The CDR3 DNA follows: TGTGCCAGTAGTAGCGGACAGGGGGCTTACGAGCAGTACTTC. Amino acids: CASSSGQGAYEQYF.

The chain uses TRBV18 and TRBJ2-2; 8 bases agree with TRBD1. Germline V lookup: CDR1 KGHSH, CDR2 LQKENI. The CDR3 length is 14 residues. The ends lost 3 bases at V and 6 bases at J; junction bases unmatched: 3. DNA for the CDR3: TGTGCCAGCTCACCGGGACAGGTTGCCGGGGAGCTGTTTTTT. It specifies CASSPGQVAGELFF. The full variable domain, completed using reference TRBV18 and TRBJ2-2, is NAGVMQNPRHLVRRRGQEARLRCSPMKGHSHVYWYRQLPEEGLKFMVYLQKENIIDESGMPKERFSAEFPKEGPSILRIQQVVRGDSAAYFCASSPGQVAGELFFGEGSRLTVL.

The chain has TRBV3-1 (or the pseudogene TRBV3-2) and TRBJ2-1, with D possibly being TRBD1 (6 bases). CDR3 length equals 13 residues. Looked up from germline, CDR1 is LGHDT and CDR2 is YNNKEL (reference sequence). V was pared by 5 bases and J by 5 bases, with 10 bases between. The CDR3 DNA reads TGTGCCAGCAGCTGGACAGCCCACAATGAGCAGTTCTTC. Its protein product is CASSWTAHNEQFF.

Details on this clone: One junction end disagrees with the germline gene, perhaps due to a read error. The CDR3 protein is CASSQQLGQGKRNF. Written as DNA, the CDR3 is TGTGCCAGCAGCCAGCAACTGGGACAGGGCAAAAGGAACTTC. The rearrangement uses TRBV14 and TRBJ1-2, with 9 bases aligning to TRBD1. This CDR3 has 14 amino acids. Germline assignment: CDR1 SGHDN and CDR2 FVKESK.

This clone was observed once. The chain uses TRBV7-9 and TRBJ1-4; 7 bases are shared with TRBD1. The trim removed 4 bases at V and 8 bases at J, leaving 13 bases unmatched. Per the germline V gene, CDR1 is SEHNR and CDR2 is FQNEAQ (reference sequence). There are 16 residues in the CDR3. CDR3 DNA sequence: TGTGCCAGCAGCTCGGGACAGCCCAGCGGCGGCGAAAAACTGTTTTTT. Amino acid sequence: CASSSGQPSGGEKLFF. Based on the CDR3 plus reference TRBV7-9 and TRBJ1-4, the full variable domain is DTGVSQNPRHKITKRGQNVTFRCDPISEHNRLYWYRQTLGQGPEFLTYFQNEAQLEKSRLLSDRFSAERPKGSFSTLEIQRTEQGDSAMYLCASSSGQPSGGEKLFFGSGTQLSVL.

The chain has TRBV4-1 and TRBJ2-3, with D possibly TRBD2 on 6 matching bases. The germline V gene encodes CDR1 MGHRA and CDR2 YSYEKL. CDR3 length equals 15 residues. Trimming pared 3 bases from V and 2 bases from J, leaving 12 bases between. This CDR3 reads CASSQRAGFTDTQYF. As DNA, the CDR3 is TGCGCCAGCAGCCAGCGTGCGGGATTCACAGATACGCAGTATTTT.

V is TRBV11-2 and J is TRBJ2-7; TRBD1 agrees at 9 bases. This CDR3 is 17 amino acids long. After removal of 5 bases from V and 2 bases from J, the junction contained 13 bases not matched to a gene. CDR1 and CDR2 (germline): SGHAT, FQNNGV. The CDR3 protein is CASSERLGTGYPYEQYF. CDR3 coding DNA: TGTGCCAGCAGCGAAAGACTCGGGACAGGGTATCCCTACGAGCAGTACTTC.

J is TRBJ1-5 and V is TRBV27; TRBD1 agrees at 8 bases. CDR3 length: 14 residues. V lost 6 bases, J lost 10 bases, and 11 bases stayed unmatched. Germline CDR1 reads MNHEY; CDR2 reads SMNVEV (reference sequence). The CDR3 DNA follows: TGTGCCAGCAGCTCCGGGACAGGACAGCTCCCCCAGCATTTT. Encoded protein: CASSSGTGQLPQHF.

The rearrangement joins TRBV4-3 to TRBJ2-2, with D maybe TRBD1 (5 bases). V shed 1 base and J shed 0 bases, with 18 bases lying between them. The CDR3 runs to 19 residues. Per germline, CDR1 LGHNA and CDR2 YSLEER. CDR3 sequence (DNA): TGCGCCAGCAGCCAAGCTCCTCTCCGGACACATGCGAACACCGGGGAGCTGTTTTTT. Amino acids: CASSQAPLRTHANTGELFF.

The chain links TRBV18 to TRBJ2-7; D is possibly TRBD2 (5 bases). Germline CDR1 and CDR2: KGHSH and LQKENI. V was pared by 3 bases and J by 6 bases, with 12 bases between. The CDR3 has 13 residues. The CDR3 here is CASSPDLAGEQYF. For the CDR3, the DNA is TGTGCCAGCTCACCGGACCTGGCGGGCGAGCAGTACTTC.

About this clone: The identical CDR3 is also encoded by other nucleotide sequences in the sample. The V and J genes are TRBV9 and TRBJ1-5; D perhaps matches TRBD1 (6 bases). CDR3 size: 15 residues. V lost 3 bases and J lost 4, with 14 bases in between. CDR1 SGDLS and CDR2 YYNGEE come from the germline V gene. For the CDR3, the DNA is TGTGCCAGCAGCGCTGGAGGGGGAGGGAATCAGCCCCAGCATTTT. This encodes CASSAGGGGNQPQHF.

This sequence joins TRBV5-4 and TRBJ1-1, with D perhaps matching TRBD1 (5 bases). Trimming took 0 bases from V and 3 from J, leaving 15 bases between them. Looked up from germline, CDR1 is SGHNT and CDR2 is YYREEE (reference sequence). The CDR3 consists of 16 residues. DNA for the CDR3: TGTGCCAGCAGCTTGGACCAGGGAGGTTGGGACACTGAAGCTTTCTTT. Encoded protein: CASSLDQGGWDTEAFF.

The chain employs TRBV5-1 and TRBJ1-1; 9 bases align to TRBD1. V lost 0 bases, J lost 6 bases, and 3 bases stayed unmatched. The CDR3 totals 14 residues. Looked up from germline, CDR1 is SGHRS and CDR2 is YFSETQ. The CDR3 here is CASSLDRGQAEAFF. In DNA form, the CDR3 reads TGCGCCAGCAGCTTGGACAGGGGGCAAGCTGAAGCTTTCTTT. The whole variable domain, remainder taken from reference TRBV5-1 and TRBJ1-1, is KAGVTQTPRYLIKTRGQQVTLSCSPISGHRSVSWYQQTPGQGLQFLFEYFSETQRNKGNFPGRFSGRQFSNSRSEMNVSTLELGDSALYLCASSLDRGQAEAFFGQGTRLTVV.

The genes are TRBV6-6 and TRBJ1-1; 8 bases are shared with TRBD1. V shed 5 bases, J shed 4 bases, and the junction held 12 bases outside the gene matches. Germline values: CDR1 MNHNY, CDR2 SVGAGI (reference sequence). The CDR3 loop spans 16 amino acids. The CDR3 is CASSPPDQGASTEAFF. The CDR3 bases are TGTGCCAGCAGTCCCCCCGACCAGGGGGCGAGCACTGAAGCTTTCTTT.

The chain carries TRBV14 and TRBJ1-2; D is undetermined. V lost 7 bases and J lost 4, with 13 bases in between. The CDR3 loop spans 13 amino acids. The germline CDR1 and CDR2 sequences are SGHDN and FVKESK. DNA for the CDR3: TGTGCCAGCACCAAACAAAATGGCTATGGCTACACCTTC. The encoded protein is CASTKQNGYGYTF.

The chain carries TRBV7-9 and TRBJ2-1; D possibly corresponds to TRBD1 (5 bases). The CDR3 consists of 15 residues. V lost 5 bases and J 9 bases, leaving 20 bases between the germline ends. Germline CDR1 is SEHNR and CDR2 is FQNEAQ (reference sequence). CDR3 nucleotides: TGTGCCAGCAGCCCAAGACAGTTAAGTGTTAGTGAGCAGTTCTTC. It specifies CASSPRQLSVSEQFF.

The V call is TRBV9, the J call TRBJ2-5; maybe TRBD1 (7 bases). The CDR3 totals 11 residues. Germline V gene lookup returns CDR1 SGDLS and CDR2 YYNGEE. V lost 4 bases, J lost 7 bases, and 8 bases lay in between. CDR3 residues: CASSQGGTQYF. The CDR3 DNA is TGTGCCAGCAGCCAGGGGGGGACCCAGTACTTC. Using reference TRBV9 and TRBJ2-5 for the parts outside the CDR3, the full variable domain is DSGVTQTPKHLITATGQRVTLRCSPRSGDLSVYWYQQSLDQGLQFLIQYYNGEERAKGNILERFSAQQFPDLHSELNLSSLELGDSALYFCASSQGGTQYFGPGTRLLVL.

This clone has just a few counts. The chain carries TRBV2 and TRBJ2-5, with 12 bases lining up with TRBD2. The germline CDR1 and CDR2 sequences are SNHLY and FYNNEI. The length of the CDR3 is 13 residues. The junction had 0 bases not matched to a gene; V was cut back by 8 bases and J by 2 bases. The CDR3 sequence: CASGLAGQETQYF. For the CDR3, the DNA is TGTGCCAGCGGACTAGCGGGGCAAGAGACCCAGTACTTC. Complete variable domain (other parts from reference TRBV2 and TRBJ2-5): EPEVTQTPSHQVTQMGQEVILRCVPISNHLYFYWYRQILGQKVEFLVSFYNNEISEKSEIFDDQFSVERPDGSNFTLKIRSTKLEDSAMYFCASGLAGQETQYFGPGTRLLVL.

V is TRBV7-9 and J is TRBJ2-1, with 10 bases matching TRBD2. The germline gives CDR1 SEHNR, CDR2 FQNEAQ (reference sequence). This CDR3 is built from 16 residues. The trim removed 4 bases at V and 4 bases at J, leaving 7 bases unmatched. CDR3 in amino acids: CASSSPSGSVYNEQFF. CDR3 coding DNA: TGTGCCAGCAGCTCCCCTAGCGGGAGTGTGTACAATGAGCAGTTCTTC.

The chain combines TRBV19 with TRBJ1-1, with D tentatively TRBD1 (5 bases). CDR1 is LNHDA, CDR2 SQIVND, per germline (reference sequence). V dropped 10 bases and J dropped 1 base, with 25 bases sitting between them. The CDR3 sequence is 17 residues long. CDR3 sequence reads: CATYPTALVYPNTEAFF. The CDR3 DNA reads as TGTGCCACATACCCGACAGCGCTAGTTTACCCGAACACTGAAGCTTTCTTT.

J is TRBJ2-2 and V is TRBV5-1; D uncertain. The CDR3 has 14 amino acids. Germline-derived CDR1 and CDR2 are SGHRS and YFSETQ. V shed 4 bases and J shed 1 base, with 8 bases lying between them. This chain's CDR3 is CASSPLVNTGELFF. In DNA form, the CDR3 reads TGCGCCAGCAGCCCACTTGTGAACACCGGGGAGCTGTTTTTT.

The chain joins TRBV19 to TRBJ1-1; D may be TRBD1 (5 bases). The CDR3 is 14 amino acids. The germline CDR1 and CDR2 sequences are LNHDA and SQIVND (reference sequence). Between the trimmed V and J ends, which lost 3 bases and 4 bases, there was a span of 12 bases. CDR3 DNA: TGTGCCAGTAGTATGCCGACAGTGGGCACTGAAGCTTTCTTT. The encoded protein is CASSMPTVGTEAFF.

This clone was observed a handful of times. The CDR3 sequence is CAGQPNTEAFF. In DNA form, the CDR3 reads TGTGCCGGACAGCCGAACACTGAAGCTTTCTTT. This chain uses TRBV2 with TRBJ1-1, with D maybe TRBD1 (6 bases). The CDR3 is made up of 11 amino acids. Trimming took 11 bases from V and 1 from J, leaving 8 bases between them. Germline V CDR1 and CDR2: SNHLY, FYNNEI. Using reference TRBV2 and TRBJ1-1 for the parts outside the CDR3, the full variable domain is EPEVTQTPSHQVTQMGQEVILRCVPISNHLYFYWYRQILGQKVEFLVSFYNNEISEKSEIFDDQFSVERPDGSNFTLKIRSTKLEDSAMYFCAGQPNTEAFFGQGTRLTVV.

This rearrangement joins TRBV7-9 to TRBJ2-3, with a weak D call TRBD2 (6 bases). Germline V gene lookup returns CDR1 SEHNR and CDR2 FQNEAQ (reference sequence). This CDR3 contains 15 residues. Trimming took off 5 bases at V and 2 bases at J, with 14 bases between the two ends. CDR3 sequence: CASSLGSLHTDTQYF. The CDR3 bases are TGTGCCAGCAGCCTCGGGAGCCTTCACACAGATACGCAGTATTTT.

The CDR3 nucleotides read TGTGCCAGCAGTTACGGGACTCCTGAAAAACTGTTTTTT. Protein sequence: CASSYGTPEKLFF. The rearrangement uses TRBV6-2 or TRBV6-3 and TRBJ1-4, with a possible D match to TRBD1 (5 bases). CDR3 length: 13 residues. Germline assignment: CDR1 MNHEY and CDR2 SVGEGT. The ends were cut back, 2 bases at V and 7 bases at J, with 8 bases in the middle.